This T cell receptor (beta chain) was sequenced during a study of identical twins. This clonotype was counted a few times. Its antigen remains unidentified. Notes on the study in general: Less excess twin sharing appeared in beta out-of-frame sequences.

Using its own MiXCR run on the 5' RACE reads, TCRdb lists one record per CDR3 protein. The sample records 400,000 to 550,000 distinct CDR3 sequences, around 15% being singletons. The CDR3 contains 13 residues. Germline CDR1 and CDR2: SNHLY and FYNNEI. V dropped 6 bases and J dropped 7; count of bases not matched to a gene: 3. Another study also made use of these data, one on yellow fever vaccine responses in identical twins.

The receptor's source is a woman between 18 and 30 years old in good health. The sequencing input was CD4+ T cells sorted from blood. V is TRBV2 and J is TRBJ2-4; 10 bases line up with TRBD1. The CDR3 region is CASSGGQGNIQYF. In DNA, the CDR3 is TGTGCCAGCAGCGGGGGACAGGGGAACATTCAGTACTTC.